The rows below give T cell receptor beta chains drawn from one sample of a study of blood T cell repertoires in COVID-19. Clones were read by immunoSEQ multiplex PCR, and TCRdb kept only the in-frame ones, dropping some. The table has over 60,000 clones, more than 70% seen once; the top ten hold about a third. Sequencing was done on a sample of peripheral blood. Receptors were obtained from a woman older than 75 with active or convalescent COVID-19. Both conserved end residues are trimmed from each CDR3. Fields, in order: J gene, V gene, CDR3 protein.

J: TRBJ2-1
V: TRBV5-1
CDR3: ASSFSMGLRVNEQF

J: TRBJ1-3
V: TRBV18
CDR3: ASSPSSGNTIY

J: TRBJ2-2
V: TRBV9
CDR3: ASRGGDLRGELF

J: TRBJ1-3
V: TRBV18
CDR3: ASSRGQDSSGNTIY

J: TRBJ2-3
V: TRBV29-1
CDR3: SVAQSTSRDTQY

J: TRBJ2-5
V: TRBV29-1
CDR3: SVGPGQGAGTQY

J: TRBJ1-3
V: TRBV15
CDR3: ATSKGQGGGNTIY

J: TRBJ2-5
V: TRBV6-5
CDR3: ASSYSTGGETQY

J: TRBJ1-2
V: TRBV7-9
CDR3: ASSLLGQGGNGYT

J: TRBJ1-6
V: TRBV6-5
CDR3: ASSSGQVNSPLH

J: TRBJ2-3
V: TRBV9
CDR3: ASSPWGGSTDTQY

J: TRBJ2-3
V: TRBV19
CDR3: ASRTSGMDTQY